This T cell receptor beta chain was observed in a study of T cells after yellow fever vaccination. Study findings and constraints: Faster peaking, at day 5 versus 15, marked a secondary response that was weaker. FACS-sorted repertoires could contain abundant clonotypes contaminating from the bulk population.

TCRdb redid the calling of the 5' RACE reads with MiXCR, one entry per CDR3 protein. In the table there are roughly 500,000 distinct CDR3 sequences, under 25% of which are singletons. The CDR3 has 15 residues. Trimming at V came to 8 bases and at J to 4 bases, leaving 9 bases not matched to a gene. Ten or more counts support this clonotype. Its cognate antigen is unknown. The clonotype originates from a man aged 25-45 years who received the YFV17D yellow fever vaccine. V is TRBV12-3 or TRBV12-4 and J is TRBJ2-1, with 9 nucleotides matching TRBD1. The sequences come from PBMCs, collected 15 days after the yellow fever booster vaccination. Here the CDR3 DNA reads TGTGCCAGCTCACCTACAGGGGGCGCTTACAATGAGCAGTTCTTC. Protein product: CASSPTGGAYNEQFF.